Listed below are T cell receptor beta chains from one sample, sequenced in a study of cytomegalovirus exposure and HLA in healthy donors. The method was immunoSEQ multiplex PCR; TCRdb's version includes in-frame clones alone and lacks a portion of them. The repertoire consists of 150,000 to 200,000 clones, with roughly 80% occurring once and the leading ten covering approximately 6.3%. Sequenced: PBMCs. The source of these receptors is a man between 35 and 55 years old in good health and CMV-seropositive. CDR3s leave out the opening cysteine and the closing phenylalanine or tryptophan. For some rows the clone size is stated as once, few or many, or as a class when expanded; others skip it.

v_call,clone_size,cdr3_aa
TRBV9,-,ASQPGEVSGNTIY
TRBV10-3,-,AIGSGGPTDTQY
TRBV5-5,once,ASSLIRGHRETQY
TRBV19,once,ASQDRNYGYT
TRBV5-4,-,ASSPFATNTGELF
TRBV28,-,ASSLGRGDPWQPQH
TRBV15,-,ATSRDRGFEQY
TRBV6-4,-,ASSESLYANTGELF
TRBV19,-,ASSIAPGGGTEAF
TRBV30,few,AWSPPTGISGANVLT
TRBV9,-,ASSVEEAVGELF
TRBV30,-,AWRTGGTSNQPQH
TRBV28,-,ASSLPGSAEAF
TRBV7-2,once,ASSLDGRTFQPQH
TRBV4-1,-,ASSQGLGGAIPYEQY
TRBV7-9,-,ASSLTGSTDTQY
TRBV9,-,ASSVGTGAVDEQY
TRBV19,-,ASSKGGVGFSQY
TRBV5-6,-,ASSSVQNSTDTQY
TRBV7-3,-,ASSFGGGYNEQF
TRBV2,-,ASRGGTEAF
TRBV4-3,-,ASSQSSTDGYT
TRBV4-1,-,ASSPTGNVGDEQY
TRBV19,-,ASSRQGETQY
TRBV5-4,-,ASSLQGYEQY
TRBV7-2,few,ASSFFYNSPLH
TRBV5-4,-,ASSKTSGGAKNIQY
TRBV5-1,once,ASSNLRTAEETQY
TRBV19,-,ASLQGAYGYT
TRBV15,-,ATGAGGTDTQY
TRBV29-1,-,SVEEWQGARGYT
TRBV5-1,-,ASSLADFNQPQH
TRBV11-2,-,ASSLVAGGSDTQY
TRBV30,-,AWRVAGIQETQY
TRBV5-1,-,ASSSGQGGTEAF
TRBV7-9,-,ASSLDTQETQY
TRBV5-6,-,ASSLGAFQATDTQY
TRBV6-5,-,ASSSLTTTGDTQY
TRBV11-3,-,ASSLNGAGTEAF
TRBV5-4,-,ASSKQGAGNTIY
TRBV19,-,ASSMREQGVTGELF
TRBV27,-,ASTTGGLGEQY
TRBV7-9,-,SSSATPYGYT
TRBV4-3,-,ASSQDRLAGGLGYNEQF
TRBV14,-,ASGQAAYEQY
TRBV7-9,-,ASSLWTGDTKNIQY
TRBV7-2,-,ASSLARGGYT
TRBV6-1,-,ASTPTTSVSYEQY
TRBV15,-,ATNPAGDTYEQY
TRBV19,-,ASSGQGRQPQH
TRBV19,-,ASSLTGGRYEQY
TRBV4-1,few,ASSQDGTGPEKLF
TRBV9,-,ASSVARTGVSYEQY
TRBV7-9,-,ASSPPGQLNEKLF
TRBV9,-,ASSRRTGGTEAF
TRBV19,-,ASSRFPGQGLF
TRBV2,-,ASLFRATGEKLF